This T cell receptor (beta chain) was identified during a study of T cells in localized non-small cell lung cancer. Findings of the study overall: Among the tissues sampled, uninvolved adjacent lung had the highest T cell clonality, above tumor.

The assay was immunoSEQ multiplex PCR, and TCRdb's table has in-frame clones only and misses some. Of fewer than 13,000 clones detected, about three quarters appear once; the ten largest clones hold around 31%. Note on this clone: What it recognizes is unknown.

Germline CDR1 is LGHNA and CDR2 is YNFKEQ. Trimming took 1 base from V and 2 from J, leaving 9 bases between them. The CDR3 extends over 15 amino acids. The origin of this receptor is a male donor at least 60 years old with stage I lung adenocarcinoma. The V and J genes are TRBV4-2 and TRBJ2-1, with D perhaps matching TRBD2 (6 bases). Sequences were derived from peripheral blood, sampled before any cancer treatment. CDR3 nucleotide sequence: TGTGCCAGCAGCCAAGGCGGGGTGCCCTACAATGAGCAGTTCTTC. Protein product: CASSQGGVPYNEQFF.